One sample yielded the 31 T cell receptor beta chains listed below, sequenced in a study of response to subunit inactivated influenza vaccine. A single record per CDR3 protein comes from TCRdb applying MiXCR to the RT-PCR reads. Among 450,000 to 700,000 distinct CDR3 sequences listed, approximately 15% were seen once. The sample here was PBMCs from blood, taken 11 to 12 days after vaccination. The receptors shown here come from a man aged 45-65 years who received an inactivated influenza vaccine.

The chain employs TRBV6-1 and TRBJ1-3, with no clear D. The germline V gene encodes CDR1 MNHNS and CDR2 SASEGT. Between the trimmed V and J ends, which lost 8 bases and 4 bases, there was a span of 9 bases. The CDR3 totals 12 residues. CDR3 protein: CASAQIGNTIYF. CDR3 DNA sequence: TGTGCCAGCGCCCAGATCGGAAACACCATATATTTT.

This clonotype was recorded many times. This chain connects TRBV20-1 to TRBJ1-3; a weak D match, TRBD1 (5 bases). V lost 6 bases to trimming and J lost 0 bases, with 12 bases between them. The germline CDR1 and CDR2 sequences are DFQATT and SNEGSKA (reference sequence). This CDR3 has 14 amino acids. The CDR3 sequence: CSAPTGPSGNTIYF. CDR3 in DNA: TGCAGTGCACCTACAGGACCCTCTGGAAACACCATATATTTT.

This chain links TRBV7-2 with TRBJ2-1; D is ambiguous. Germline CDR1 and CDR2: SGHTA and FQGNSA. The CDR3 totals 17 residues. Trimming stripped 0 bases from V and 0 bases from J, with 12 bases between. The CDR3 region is CASSLAAAALSYNEQFF. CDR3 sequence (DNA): TGTGCCAGCAGCTTAGCTGCGGCTGCCCTCTCCTACAATGAGCAGTTCTTC.

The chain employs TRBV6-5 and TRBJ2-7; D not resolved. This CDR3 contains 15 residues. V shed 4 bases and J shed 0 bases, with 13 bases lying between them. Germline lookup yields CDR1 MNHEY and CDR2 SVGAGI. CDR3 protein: CASSFGPRSSYEQYF. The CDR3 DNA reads TGTGCCAGCAGTTTCGGTCCCCGTAGCTCCTACGAGCAGTACTTC.

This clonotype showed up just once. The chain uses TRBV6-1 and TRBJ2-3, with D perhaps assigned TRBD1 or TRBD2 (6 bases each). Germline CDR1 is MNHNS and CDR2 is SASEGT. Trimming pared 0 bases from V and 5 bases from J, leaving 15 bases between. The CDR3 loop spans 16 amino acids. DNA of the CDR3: TGTGCCAGCAGTGAAGCGCCGGAGGGGGTTGGAGATACGCAGTATTTT. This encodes CASSEAPEGVGDTQYF.

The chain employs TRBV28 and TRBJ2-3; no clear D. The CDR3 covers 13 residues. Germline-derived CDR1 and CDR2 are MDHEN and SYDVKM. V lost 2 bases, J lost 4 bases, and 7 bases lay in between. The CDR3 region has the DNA TGTGCCAGCAGTTTAGTACGGCCAGATACGCAGTATTTT. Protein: CASSLVRPDTQYF.

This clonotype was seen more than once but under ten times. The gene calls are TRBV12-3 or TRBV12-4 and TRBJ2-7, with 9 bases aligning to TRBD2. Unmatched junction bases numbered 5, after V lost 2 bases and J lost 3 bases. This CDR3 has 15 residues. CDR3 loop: CASSLSSSGNYEQYF. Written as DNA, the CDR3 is TGTGCCAGCAGTTTATCGTCTAGCGGGAACTACGAGCAGTACTTC.

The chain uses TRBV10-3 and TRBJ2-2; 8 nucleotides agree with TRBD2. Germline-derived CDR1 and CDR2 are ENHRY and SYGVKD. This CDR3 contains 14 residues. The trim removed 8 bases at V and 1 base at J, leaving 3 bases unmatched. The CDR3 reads CAIREGLNTGELFF. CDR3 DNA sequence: TGTGCCATCCGGGAGGGGTTGAACACCGGGGAGCTGTTTTTT.

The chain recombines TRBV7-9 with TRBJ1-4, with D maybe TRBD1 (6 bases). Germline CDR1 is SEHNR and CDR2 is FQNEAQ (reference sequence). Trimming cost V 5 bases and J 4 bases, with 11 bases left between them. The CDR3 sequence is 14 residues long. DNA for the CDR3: TGTGCCAGCAGCGTCAGGGGTGGTAATGAAAAACTGTTTTTT. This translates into CASSVRGGNEKLFF. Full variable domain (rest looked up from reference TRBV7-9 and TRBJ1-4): DTGVSQNPRHKITKRGQNVTFRCDPISEHNRLYWYRQTLGQGPEFLTYFQNEAQLEKSRLLSDRFSAERPKGSFSTLEIQRTEQGDSAMYLCASSVRGGNEKLFFGSGTQLSVL.

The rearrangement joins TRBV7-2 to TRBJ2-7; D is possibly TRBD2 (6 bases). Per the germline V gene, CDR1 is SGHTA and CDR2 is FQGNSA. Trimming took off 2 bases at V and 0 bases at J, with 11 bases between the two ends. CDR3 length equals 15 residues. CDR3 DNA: TGTGCCAGCAGCTTAAATTTCGGGAGCTCCTACGAGCAGTACTTC. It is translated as CASSLNFGSSYEQYF.

The CDR3 DNA reads as TGTGCCAGCAGTTATGGGCAGGTAGCAGATACGCAGTATTTT. Encoded protein: CASSYGQVADTQYF. This chain uses TRBV6-5 with TRBJ2-3; no clear D gene. The V end was cut by 3 bases, the J end by 4 bases, with 11 bases between. The CDR3 has 14 residues. Germline loops: CDR1 MNHEY, CDR2 SVGAGI.

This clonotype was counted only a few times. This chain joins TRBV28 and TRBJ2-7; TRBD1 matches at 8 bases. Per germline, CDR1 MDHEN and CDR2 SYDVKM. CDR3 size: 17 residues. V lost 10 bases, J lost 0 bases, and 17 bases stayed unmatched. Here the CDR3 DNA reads TGTGCCACCCTCTCAACAATTACCGGGACAGGCTCCTACGAGCAGTACTTC. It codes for CATLSTITGTGSYEQYF.

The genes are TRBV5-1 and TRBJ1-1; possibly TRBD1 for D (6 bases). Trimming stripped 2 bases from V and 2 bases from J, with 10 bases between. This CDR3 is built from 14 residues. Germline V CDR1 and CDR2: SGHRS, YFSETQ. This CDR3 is CASSFGRGNTEAFF. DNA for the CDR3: TGCGCCAGCAGCTTTGGCAGGGGAAACACTGAAGCTTTCTTT.

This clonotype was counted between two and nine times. The CDR3 region has the DNA TGTGCCAGCAGCTTAGTAGAGGGGGCGAGCACCGGGGAGCTGTTTTTT. Translating gives CASSLVEGASTGELFF. The chain links TRBV7-2 to TRBJ2-2; TRBD1 matches 7 bases. This CDR3 comprises 16 residues. Looked up from germline, CDR1 is SGHTA and CDR2 is FQGNSA. The junction had 6 bases not matched to a gene; V was cut back by 1 base and J by 4 bases.

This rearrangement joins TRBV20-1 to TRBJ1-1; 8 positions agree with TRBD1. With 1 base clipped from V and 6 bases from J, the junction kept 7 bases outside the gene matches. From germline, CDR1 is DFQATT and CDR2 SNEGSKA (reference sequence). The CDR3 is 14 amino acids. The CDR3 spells CSARVSAGGPEAFF. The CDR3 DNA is TGCAGTGCTAGAGTTTCCGCAGGGGGCCCTGAAGCTTTCTTT.

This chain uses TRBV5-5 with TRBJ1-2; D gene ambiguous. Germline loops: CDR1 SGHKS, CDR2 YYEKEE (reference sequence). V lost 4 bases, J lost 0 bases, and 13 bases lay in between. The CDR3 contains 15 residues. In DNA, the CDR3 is TGTGCCAGCAGCGTAGAGTCCGAAGCTAACTATGGCTACACCTTC. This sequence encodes CASSVESEANYGYTF.

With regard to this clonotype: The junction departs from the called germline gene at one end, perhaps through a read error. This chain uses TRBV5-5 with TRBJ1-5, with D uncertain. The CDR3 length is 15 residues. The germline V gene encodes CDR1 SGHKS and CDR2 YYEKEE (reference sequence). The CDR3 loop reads CASTLDATSNQPQHF. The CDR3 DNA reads TGTGCCAGCACCTTGGACGCGACTAGCAATCAGCCCCAGCATTTT.

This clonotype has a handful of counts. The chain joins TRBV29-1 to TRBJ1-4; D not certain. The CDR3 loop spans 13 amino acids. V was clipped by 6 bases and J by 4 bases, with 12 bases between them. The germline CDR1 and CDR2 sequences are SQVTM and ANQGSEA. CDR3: CSVQGRFNEKLFF. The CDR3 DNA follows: TGCAGCGTCCAAGGACGGTTTAATGAAAAACTGTTTTTT.

As DNA, the CDR3 is TGCAGTGCTAGAGGAGATAGAGGTAGCACAGATACGCAGTATTTT. Translating gives CSARGDRGSTDTQYF. The gene calls are TRBV20-1 and TRBJ2-3; no reliable D call. Germline V gene sequence: CDR1 DFQATT, CDR2 SNEGSKA (reference sequence). Between the trimmed V and J ends, which lost 1 base and 0 bases, there was a span of 11 bases. The CDR3 totals 15 residues.

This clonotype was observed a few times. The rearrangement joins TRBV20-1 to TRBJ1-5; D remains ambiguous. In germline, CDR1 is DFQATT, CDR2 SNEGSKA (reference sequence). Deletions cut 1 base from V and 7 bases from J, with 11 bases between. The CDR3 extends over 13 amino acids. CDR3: CSARVGVHQPQHF. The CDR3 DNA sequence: TGCAGTGCTAGAGTTGGGGTACACCAGCCCCAGCATTTT.

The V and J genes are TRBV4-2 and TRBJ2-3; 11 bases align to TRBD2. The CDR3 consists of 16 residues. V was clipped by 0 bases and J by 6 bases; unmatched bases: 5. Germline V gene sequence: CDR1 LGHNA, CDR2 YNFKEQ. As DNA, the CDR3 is TGTGCCAGCAGCCAAGATGCTAGCGGGAGGAAGGATACGCAGTATTTT. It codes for CASSQDASGRKDTQYF.

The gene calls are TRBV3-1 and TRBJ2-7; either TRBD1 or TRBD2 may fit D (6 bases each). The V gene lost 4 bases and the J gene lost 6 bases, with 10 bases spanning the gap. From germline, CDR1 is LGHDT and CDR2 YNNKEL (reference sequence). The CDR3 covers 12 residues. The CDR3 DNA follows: TGTGCCAGCAGCCTTAAGGGGGGCGAGCAGTACTTC. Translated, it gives CASSLKGGEQYF.

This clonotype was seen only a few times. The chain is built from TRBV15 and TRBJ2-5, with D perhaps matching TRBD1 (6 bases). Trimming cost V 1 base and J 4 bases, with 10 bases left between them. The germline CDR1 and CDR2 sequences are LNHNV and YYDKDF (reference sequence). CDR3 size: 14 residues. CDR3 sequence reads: CATSRGGGAETQYF. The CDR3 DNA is TGTGCCACCAGCAGAGGAGGGGGAGCAGAGACCCAGTACTTC.

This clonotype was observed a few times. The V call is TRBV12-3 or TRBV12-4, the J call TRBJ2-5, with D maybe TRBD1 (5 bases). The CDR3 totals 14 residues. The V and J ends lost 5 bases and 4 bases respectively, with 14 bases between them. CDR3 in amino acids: CASSRPQGRETQYF. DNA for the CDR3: TGTGCCAGCAGTCGACCCCAGGGCAGAGAGACCCAGTACTTC.

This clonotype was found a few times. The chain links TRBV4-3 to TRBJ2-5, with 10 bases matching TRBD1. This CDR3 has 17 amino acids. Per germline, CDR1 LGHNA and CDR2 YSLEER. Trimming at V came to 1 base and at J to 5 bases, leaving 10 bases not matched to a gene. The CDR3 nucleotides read TGCGCCAGCAGCCAAGGGGTGGGACAGGGGAGGATGGAGACCCAGTACTTC. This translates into CASSQGVGQGRMETQYF.

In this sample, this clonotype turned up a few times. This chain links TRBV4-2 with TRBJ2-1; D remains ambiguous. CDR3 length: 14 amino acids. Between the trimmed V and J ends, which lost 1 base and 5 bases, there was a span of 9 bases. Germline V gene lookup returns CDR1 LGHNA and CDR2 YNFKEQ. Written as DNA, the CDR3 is TGTGCCAGCAGCCAAGGGAAATGGAACAATGAGCAGTTCTTC. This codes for CASSQGKWNNEQFF.

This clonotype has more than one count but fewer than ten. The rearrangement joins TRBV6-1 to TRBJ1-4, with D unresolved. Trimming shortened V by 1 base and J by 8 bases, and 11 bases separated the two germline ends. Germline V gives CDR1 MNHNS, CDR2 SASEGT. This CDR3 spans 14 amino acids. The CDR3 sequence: CASSEGAVKEKLFF. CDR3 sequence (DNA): TGTGCCAGCAGTGAAGGAGCAGTCAAGGAAAAACTGTTTTTT.

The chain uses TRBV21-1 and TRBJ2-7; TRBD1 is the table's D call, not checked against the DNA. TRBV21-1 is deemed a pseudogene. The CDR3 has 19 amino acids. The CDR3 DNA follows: TGTGCCAGCAGCAATGTAGTCAGGGAGCGCGGGTCCTGCTCCTACGAGCAGTACTTC. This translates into CASSNVVRERGSCSYEQYF.

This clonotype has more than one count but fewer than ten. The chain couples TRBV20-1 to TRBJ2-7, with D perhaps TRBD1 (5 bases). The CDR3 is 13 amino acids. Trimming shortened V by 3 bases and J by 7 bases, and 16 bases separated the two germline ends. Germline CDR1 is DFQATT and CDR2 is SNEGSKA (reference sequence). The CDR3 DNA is TGCAGTGCTAGCCCCCATGGAAGGGGAGAGCAGTACTTC. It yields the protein CSASPHGRGEQYF.

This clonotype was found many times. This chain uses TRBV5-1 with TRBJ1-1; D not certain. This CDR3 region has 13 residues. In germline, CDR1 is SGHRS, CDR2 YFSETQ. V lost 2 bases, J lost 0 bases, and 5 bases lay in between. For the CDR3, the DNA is TGCGCCAGCAGCTTTTCTGTGAACACTGAAGCTTTCTTT. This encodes CASSFSVNTEAFF.

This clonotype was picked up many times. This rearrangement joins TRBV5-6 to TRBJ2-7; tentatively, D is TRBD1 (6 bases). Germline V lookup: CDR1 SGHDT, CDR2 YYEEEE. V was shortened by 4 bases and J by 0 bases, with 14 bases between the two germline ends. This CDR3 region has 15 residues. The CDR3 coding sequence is TGTGCCAGCAGCCCAGTCGGACAGAGCTCCTACGAGCAGTACTTC. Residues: CASSPVGQSSYEQYF. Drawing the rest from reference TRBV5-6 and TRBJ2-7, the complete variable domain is DAGVTQSPTHLIKTRGQQVTLRCSPKSGHDTVSWYQQALGQGPQFIFQYYEEEERQRGNFPDRFSGHQFPNYSSELNVNALLLGDSALYLCASSPVGQSSYEQYFGPGTRLTVT.